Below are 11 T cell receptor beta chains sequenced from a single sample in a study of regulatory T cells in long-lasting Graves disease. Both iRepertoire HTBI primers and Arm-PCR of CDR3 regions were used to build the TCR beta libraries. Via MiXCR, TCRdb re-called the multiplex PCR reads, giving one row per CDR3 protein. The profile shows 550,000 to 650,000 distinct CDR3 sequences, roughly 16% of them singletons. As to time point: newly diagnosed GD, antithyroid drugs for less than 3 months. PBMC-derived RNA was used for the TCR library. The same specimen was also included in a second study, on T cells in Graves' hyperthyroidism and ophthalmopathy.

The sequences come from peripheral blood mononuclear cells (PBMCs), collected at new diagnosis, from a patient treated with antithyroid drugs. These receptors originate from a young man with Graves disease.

The CDR3 sequence: CASSTIAGELYEQFF. For the CDR3, the DNA is TGCGCCAGCAGCACCATAGCGGGAGAACTCTACGAGCAGTTCTTC. The genes are TRBV5-1 and TRBJ2-1; 9 bases fit TRBD2. The CDR3 covers 15 residues. The V gene end was trimmed by 4 bases and the J gene end by 10 bases; junction bases not matched to a gene: 12. Per germline, CDR1 SGHRS and CDR2 YFSETQ.

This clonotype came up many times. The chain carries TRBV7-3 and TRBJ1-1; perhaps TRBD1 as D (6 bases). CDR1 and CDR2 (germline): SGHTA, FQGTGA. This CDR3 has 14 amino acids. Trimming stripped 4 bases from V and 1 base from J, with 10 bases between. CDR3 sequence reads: CASSSLGGNTEAFF. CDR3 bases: TGTGCCAGCAGCTCGCTAGGGGGGAACACTGAAGCTTTCTTT.

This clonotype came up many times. CDR3 region: CAAGGSYNEQFF. DNA of the CDR3: TGTGCCGCGGGAGGTTCCTACAATGAGCAGTTCTTC. The chain is built from TRBV28 and TRBJ2-1; 8 positions match TRBD2. CDR3 length: 12 amino acids. After removal of 11 bases from V and 1 base from J, the junction contained 1 base not matched to a gene. CDR1 is MDHEN, CDR2 SYDVKM, per germline.

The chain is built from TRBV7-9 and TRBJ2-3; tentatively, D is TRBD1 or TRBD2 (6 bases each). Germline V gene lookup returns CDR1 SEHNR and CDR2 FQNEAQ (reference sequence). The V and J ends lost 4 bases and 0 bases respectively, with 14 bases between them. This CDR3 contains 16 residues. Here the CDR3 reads CASSSSRGHSTDTQYF. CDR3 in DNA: TGTGCCAGCAGCTCCTCTCGGGGGCATAGCACAGATACGCAGTATTTT.

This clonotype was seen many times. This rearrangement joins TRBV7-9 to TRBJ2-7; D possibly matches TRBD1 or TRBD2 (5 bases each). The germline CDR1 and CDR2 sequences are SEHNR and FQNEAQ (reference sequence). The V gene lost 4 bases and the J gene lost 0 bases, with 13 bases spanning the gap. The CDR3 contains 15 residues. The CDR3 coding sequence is TGTGCCAGCAGCTGGGCAACCGGGACCTCCTACGAGCAGTACTTC. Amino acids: CASSWATGTSYEQYF.

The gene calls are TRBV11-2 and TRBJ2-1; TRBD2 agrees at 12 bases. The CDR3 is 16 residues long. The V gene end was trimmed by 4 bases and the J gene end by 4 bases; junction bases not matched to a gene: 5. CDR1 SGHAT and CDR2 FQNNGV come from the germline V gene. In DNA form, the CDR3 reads TGTGCCAGCAGCTCATGGACTAGCGGGACGTACAATGAGCAGTTCTTC. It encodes CASSSWTSGTYNEQFF.

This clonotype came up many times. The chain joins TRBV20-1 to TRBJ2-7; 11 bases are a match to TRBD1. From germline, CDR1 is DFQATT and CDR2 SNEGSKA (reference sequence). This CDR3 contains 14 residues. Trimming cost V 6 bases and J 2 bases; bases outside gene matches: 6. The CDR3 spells CSARPGQGAYEQYF. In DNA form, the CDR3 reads TGCAGTGCGCGACCGGGACAGGGGGCCTACGAGCAGTACTTC.

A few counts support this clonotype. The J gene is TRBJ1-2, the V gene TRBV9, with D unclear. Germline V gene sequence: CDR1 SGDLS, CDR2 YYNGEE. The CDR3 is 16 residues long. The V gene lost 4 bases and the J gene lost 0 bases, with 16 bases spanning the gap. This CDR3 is CASSHPSQPPNYGYTF. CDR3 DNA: TGTGCCAGCAGCCACCCCTCACAGCCTCCTAACTATGGCTACACCTTC. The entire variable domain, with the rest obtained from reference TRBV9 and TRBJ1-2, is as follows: DSGVTQTPKHLITATGQRVTLRCSPRSGDLSVYWYQQSLDQGLQFLIQYYNGEERAKGNILERFSAQQFPDLHSELNLSSLELGDSALYFCASSHPSQPPNYGYTFGSGTRLTVV.

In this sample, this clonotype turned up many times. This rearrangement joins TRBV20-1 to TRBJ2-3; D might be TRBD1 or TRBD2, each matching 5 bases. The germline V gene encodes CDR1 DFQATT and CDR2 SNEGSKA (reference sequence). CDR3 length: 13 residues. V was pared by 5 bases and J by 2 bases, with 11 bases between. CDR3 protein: CSAVGTTTDTQYF. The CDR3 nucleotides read TGCAGTGCTGTAGGGACCACCACAGATACGCAGTATTTT.

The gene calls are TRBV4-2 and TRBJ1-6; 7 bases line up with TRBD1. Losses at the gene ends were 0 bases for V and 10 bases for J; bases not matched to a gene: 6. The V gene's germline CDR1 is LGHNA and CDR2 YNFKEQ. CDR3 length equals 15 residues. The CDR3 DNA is TGTGCCAGCAGCCAAGACCGGGACAGAGGGTCACCCCTCCACTTT. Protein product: CASSQDRDRGSPLHF.

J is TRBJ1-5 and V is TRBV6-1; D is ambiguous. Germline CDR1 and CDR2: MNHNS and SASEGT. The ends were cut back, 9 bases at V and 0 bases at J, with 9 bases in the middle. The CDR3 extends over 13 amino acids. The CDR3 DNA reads TGTGCCAGGGGGTGTAATAGCAATCAGCCCCAGCATTTT. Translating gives CARGCNSNQPQHF.